This T cell receptor beta chain was sequenced during a study of OX40 agonist ivuxolimab in advanced cancers. Study background: Among those enrolled, mean age was about 63 years (range about 23 to 79) and 82.7% were male. Study-level points and caveats: Expanded peripheral T cell antigen specificity was not determined. Normalized T-cell clonal expansion was also low in some nonresponders.

This table comes from immunoSEQ multiplex PCR, and its TCRdb copy is limited to in-frame clones, with some not included. The data show 100,000 to 120,000 clones, 80% to 95% seen once. Turning to this clone: Antigen specificity is unknown.

CDR3 size: 13 residues. Germline trimming cut 5 bases from V and 4 bases from J; bases unmatched to any gene: 8. From germline, CDR1 is GTSNPN and CDR2 SVGIG (reference sequence). The cohort excluded patients with autoimmune disease history or systemic immunosuppression. The receptor was isolated from an adult with an advanced solid tumor such as melanoma, head and neck, liver or kidney cancer. The source was CD4+ or CD8+ T cells sorted from blood, collected in a trial of the OX40 agonist ivuxolimab. This chain links TRBV30 with TRBJ2-7, with TRBD1 matching over 7 bases. DNA for the CDR3: TGTGCCTGGGGCGGCGACAGGGAATACGAGCAGTACTTC. Translated, it gives CAWGGDREYEQYF.